The entry below gives a single T cell receptor beta chain sequence along with its context. The antigen remains unidentified. This specimen belongs to a study of T cell responses to AZD1222 COVID-19 vaccine. Overall study context: Analysis merged second doses at about 4 or about 12 weeks. The study's findings and limits: Dominant CD4 TCR responses targeted spike regions 160-218 and 743-854. Two doses of AZD1222 preceded a rise in Spike-specific TCR breadth and depth. Reportedly, nearly half of unique spike TCRs recognized epitopes outside B.1.351/B.1.1.7 mutations.

CDR1 and CDR2 from the germline V gene are WSHSY and SAAADI. The CDR3 runs 13 residues. Trimming took off 7 bases at V and 8 bases at J, with 18 bases between the two ends. The table came from immunoSEQ multiplex PCR; TCRdb's copy has only in-frame clones and leaves some out. Among 25,000 to 30,000 clones listed, 75% to 90% were seen once. The sequence came from an adult in good health. The chain joins TRBV10-2 to TRBJ2-7; perhaps D is TRBD1 or TRBD2 (6 bases each). The sequencing used peripheral blood, collected on day 0 of AZD1222 vaccination. In nucleotides, the CDR3 is TGCGCCAGCAACTTCGGGGGCCCGTACAAGCAGTACTTC. Its translation: CASNFGGPYKQYF.